One sample yielded the 3 T cell receptor beta chains listed below, sequenced in a study of T-cell reconstitution after alpha-beta-depleted transplantation in children. During its preparation, the TCRbeta library received unique molecular identifiers. Using its own MiXCR run on the PCR reads, TCRdb lists one record per CDR3 protein. The data show about 500,000 distinct CDR3 sequences, 30% to 35% seen once. Material: PBMCs from the stem cell graft donor, obtained from the stem cell graft. The receptors shown here come from a human donor who donated a stem cell graft to a child with aplastic anemia.

The chain couples TRBV5-1 to TRBJ2-7; a weak D match, TRBD1 (5 bases). There are 13 residues in the CDR3. CDR1 is SGHRS and CDR2 is YFSETQ in the germline V gene. V was cut by 0 bases and J by 5 bases, with 9 bases left in between. In nucleotides, the CDR3 is TGCGCCAGCAGCTTGGACAGGCTCAACGAGCAGTACTTC. It encodes CASSLDRLNEQYF.

This clonotype was counted only a few times. The chain combines TRBV2 with TRBJ2-3; 10 positions match TRBD2. The trim removed 2 bases at V and 2 bases at J, leaving 1 base unmatched. Germline V gene data show CDR1 as SNHLY and CDR2 as FYNNEI. This CDR3 comprises 15 residues. CDR3 nucleotide sequence: TGTGCCAGCAGTGAAACTAGCGGGATCACAGATACGCAGTATTTT. It yields the protein CASSETSGITDTQYF.

There are many counts of this clonotype. This chain uses TRBV29-1 with TRBJ2-5, with TRBD1 identical over 10 bases. The CDR3 extends over 14 amino acids. Losses at the gene ends were 6 bases for V and 4 bases for J; bases not matched to a gene: 8. Germline loops: CDR1 SQVTM, CDR2 ANQGSEA. The CDR3 DNA follows: TGCAGCGTCGCGGACAGGGGGGTGGGAGAGACCCAGTACTTC. Residues: CSVADRGVGETQYF.